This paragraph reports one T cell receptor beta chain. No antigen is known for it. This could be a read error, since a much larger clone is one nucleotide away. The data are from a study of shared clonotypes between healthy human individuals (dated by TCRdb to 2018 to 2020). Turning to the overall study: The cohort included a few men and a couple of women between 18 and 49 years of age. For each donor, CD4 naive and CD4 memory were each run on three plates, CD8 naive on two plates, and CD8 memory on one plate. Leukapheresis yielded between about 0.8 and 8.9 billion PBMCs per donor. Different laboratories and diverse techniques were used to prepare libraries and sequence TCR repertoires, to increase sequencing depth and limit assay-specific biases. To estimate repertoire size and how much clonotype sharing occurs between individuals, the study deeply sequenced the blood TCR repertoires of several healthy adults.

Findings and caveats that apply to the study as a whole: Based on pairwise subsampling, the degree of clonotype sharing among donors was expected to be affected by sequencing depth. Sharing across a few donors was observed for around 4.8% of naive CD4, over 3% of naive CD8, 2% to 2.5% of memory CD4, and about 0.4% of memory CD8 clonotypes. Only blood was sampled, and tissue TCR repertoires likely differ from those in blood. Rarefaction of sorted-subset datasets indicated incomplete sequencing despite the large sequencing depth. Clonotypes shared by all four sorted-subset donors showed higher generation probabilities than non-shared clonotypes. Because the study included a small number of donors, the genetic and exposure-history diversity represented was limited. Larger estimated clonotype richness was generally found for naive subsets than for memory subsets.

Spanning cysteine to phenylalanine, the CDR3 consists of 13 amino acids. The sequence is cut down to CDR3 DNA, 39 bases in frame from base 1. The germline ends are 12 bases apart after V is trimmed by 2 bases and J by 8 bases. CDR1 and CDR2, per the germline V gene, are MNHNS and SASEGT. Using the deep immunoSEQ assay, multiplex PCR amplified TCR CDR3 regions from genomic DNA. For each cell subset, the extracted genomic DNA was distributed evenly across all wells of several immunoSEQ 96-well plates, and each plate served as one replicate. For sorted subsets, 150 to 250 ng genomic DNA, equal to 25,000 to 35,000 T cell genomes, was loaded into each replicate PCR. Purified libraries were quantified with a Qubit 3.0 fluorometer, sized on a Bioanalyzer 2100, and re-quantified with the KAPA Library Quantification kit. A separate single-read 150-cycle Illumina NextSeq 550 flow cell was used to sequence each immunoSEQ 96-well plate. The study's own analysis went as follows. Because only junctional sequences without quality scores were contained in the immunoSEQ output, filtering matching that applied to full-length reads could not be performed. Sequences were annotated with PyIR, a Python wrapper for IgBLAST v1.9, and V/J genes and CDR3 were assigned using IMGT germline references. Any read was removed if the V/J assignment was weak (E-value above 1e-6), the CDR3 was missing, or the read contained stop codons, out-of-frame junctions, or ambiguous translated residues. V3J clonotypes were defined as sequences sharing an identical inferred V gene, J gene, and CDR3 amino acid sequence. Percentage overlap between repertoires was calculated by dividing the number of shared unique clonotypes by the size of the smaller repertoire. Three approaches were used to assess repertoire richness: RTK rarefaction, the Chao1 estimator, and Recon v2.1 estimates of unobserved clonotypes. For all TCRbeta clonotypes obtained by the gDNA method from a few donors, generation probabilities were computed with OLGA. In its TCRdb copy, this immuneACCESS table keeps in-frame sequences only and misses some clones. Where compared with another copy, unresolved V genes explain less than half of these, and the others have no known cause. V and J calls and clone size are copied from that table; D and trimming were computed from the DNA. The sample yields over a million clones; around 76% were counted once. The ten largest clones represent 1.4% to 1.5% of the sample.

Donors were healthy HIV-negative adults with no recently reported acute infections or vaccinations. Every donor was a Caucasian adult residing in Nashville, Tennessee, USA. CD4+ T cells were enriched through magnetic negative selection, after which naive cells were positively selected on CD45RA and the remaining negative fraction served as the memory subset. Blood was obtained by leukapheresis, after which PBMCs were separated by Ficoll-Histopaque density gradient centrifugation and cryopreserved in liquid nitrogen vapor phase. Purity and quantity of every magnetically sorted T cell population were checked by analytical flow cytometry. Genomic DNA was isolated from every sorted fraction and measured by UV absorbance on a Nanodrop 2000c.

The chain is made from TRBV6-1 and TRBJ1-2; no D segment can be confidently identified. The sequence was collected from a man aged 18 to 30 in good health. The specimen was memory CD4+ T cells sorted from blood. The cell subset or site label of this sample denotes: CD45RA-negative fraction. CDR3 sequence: CASSERRREGYTF. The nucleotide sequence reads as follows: TGTGCCAGCAGTGAAAGACGGAGGGAGGGCTACACCTTC.